The rows below give T cell receptor beta chains drawn from one sample of a study of T-cell memory formation after mild COVID-19. Using its own MiXCR run on the 5' RACE reads, TCRdb lists one record per CDR3 protein. This repertoire shows about 340,000 distinct CDR3 sequences, around an eighth found once; its top ten account for 22%. Sequences were obtained from PBMCs or a T cell subset sorted from them (not recorded which). These receptors came from a man between 18 and 35 years old who had mild COVID-19 (a few samples of this study predate the infection). Cell type and time point are not known. Both conserved end residues are part of each CDR3. The order of the fields is D gene, CDR3 length, V gene, J gene, clone size, CDR3 DNA, CDR3 protein. D genes are given only for firm matches. Some rows mark clone size as missing; the rest say once, few, many or name a class of expanded clone.

>NA|16|TRBV7-2|TRBJ1-2|few
TGTGCCAGCAGCCACACCTGGATAGGCTCGGCCTATGGCTACACCTTC
CASSHTWIGSAYGYTF
>TRBD2|16|TRBV9|TRBJ2-3|NA
TGTGCCAGCAGCCCCCTTAGGAGCGGGGGGGCAGATACGCAGTATTTT
CASSPLRSGGADTQYF
>NA|15|TRBV4-1|TRBJ1-2|NA
TGCGCCAGCAGCCAAGATTCCTTGACGGACTATGGCTACACCTTC
CASSQDSLTDYGYTF
>NA|13|TRBV7-2|TRBJ2-7|NA
TGTGCCTCGTCGGAAGGGGTCTCCTACGAGCAGTACTTC
CASSEGVSYEQYF
>NA|14|TRBV6-1|TRBJ1-2|NA
TGTGCCAGCATGAGGTGGGCAGCTAACTATGGCTACACCTTC
CASMRWAANYGYTF
>TRBD2|16|TRBV7-3|TRBJ2-3|many
TGTGCCAGCAGCTTAAATTCCCGGGGGGTGAGAGATACGCAGTATTTT
CASSLNSRGVRDTQYF
>NA|15|TRBV5-1|TRBJ2-3|many
TGCGCCAGCAGCTTGTACAGGTCAGGCACAGATACGCAGTATTTT
CASSLYRSGTDTQYF
>NA|12|TRBV20-1|TRBJ2-3|NA
TGCAGTGCTCGGGACGGCACAGATACGCAGTATTTT
CSARDGTDTQYF
>TRBD1|15|TRBV5-1|TRBJ1-2|many
TGCGCCAGCAGCTTGGACAGGGGGCGCGGATATGGCTACACCTTC
CASSLDRGRGYGYTF
>TRBD2|15|TRBV9|TRBJ2-7|NA
TGTGCCAGCAGCAAAACTAGCGGAAGCTCCTACGAGCAGTACTTC
CASSKTSGSSYEQYF
>NA|11|TRBV2|TRBJ2-5|few
TGTGCCAGCACTTTTGAAGAGACCCAGTACTTC
CASTFEETQYF
>NA|15|TRBV12-3/TRBV12-4|TRBJ1-1|NA
TGTGCCAGCAGCCCCGGCGGGGGCTACAACACTGAAGCTTTCTTT
CASSPGGGYNTEAFF
>TRBD2|14|TRBV29-1|TRBJ2-3|few
TGCAGCGTTGACGGGGGGGAACCGACAGATACGCAGTATTTT
CSVDGGEPTDTQYF
>NA|14|TRBV19|TRBJ2-2|few
TGTGCCAGCAGCAGGACATTGAACACCGGGGAGCTGTTTTTT
CASSRTLNTGELFF
>NA|20|TRBV28|TRBJ1-2|NA
TGTGCCAGCAGTTTGAGGGGGGTGGAGTATCTAACGGGACAAATGGATGGCTACACCTTC
CASSLRGVEYLTGQMDGYTF
>NA|13|TRBV6-5|TRBJ1-3|NA
TGTGCCAGCGGCCCGGGCTCTGGAAACACCATATATTTT
CASGPGSGNTIYF
>NA|15|TRBV27|TRBJ1-5|once
TGTGCCAGCAGTAAGGGCCCACAGGGTTTCGGGCCCCAGCATTTT
CASSKGPQGFGPQHF
>TRBD1|14|TRBV13|TRBJ2-2|NA
TGTGCCAGCAGCCATACCGACAGGGCCGGGGAGCTGTTTTTT
CASSHTDRAGELFF
>NA|17|TRBV7-9|TRBJ1-1|once
TGTGCCAGCATCCCGGTAATTTCGGGGGATGGGGACACTGAAGCTTTCTTT
CASIPVISGDGDTEAFF
>NA|13|TRBV6-6|TRBJ1-2|few
TGTGCCAGCAGTCCGATCGCAGGGTCTGGCTACACCTTC
CASSPIAGSGYTF
>NA|16|TRBV28|TRBJ2-3|few
TGTGCCAGCAGTTTGGTCAGGGGGGTATCTACAGATACGCAGTATTTT
CASSLVRGVSTDTQYF
>NA|14|TRBV18|TRBJ2-3|few
TGTGCCAGCTCACCAGAGTGGCCCACAGATACGCAGTATTTT
CASSPEWPTDTQYF
>TRBD1|14|TRBV4-2|TRBJ1-2|NA
TGTGCCAGCAGCCAAGGAGTGGGACAGGGGAGCTACACCTTC
CASSQGVGQGSYTF
>TRBD2|15|TRBV18|TRBJ2-1|few
TGTGCCAGCTCACCAGTTGGACTAGCGGGGAAAGAGCAGTTCTTC
CASSPVGLAGKEQFF
>NA|14|TRBV6-2/TRBV6-3|TRBJ2-3|NA
TGTGCCAGCAGTGATCGGGGGCACACAGATACGCAGTATTTT
CASSDRGHTDTQYF
>TRBD1|13|TRBV7-7|TRBJ2-2|few
TGTGCCAGCAGCTGGGACAGGGGGGCCTCGCTGTTTTTT
CASSWDRGASLFF
>NA|12|TRBV10-3|TRBJ2-7|NA
TGTGCCATCAGTTCGGAAGCCTACGAGCAGTACTTC
CAISSEAYEQYF
>TRBD1|15|TRBV7-9|TRBJ2-5|few
TGTGCCAGCAGCTTAACGGCAGGGGGTCGAGAGACCCAGTACTTC
CASSLTAGGRETQYF
>TRBD1|14|TRBV6-6|TRBJ1-2|NA
TGTGCCAGCAGTTGGGCTACAGGGGGCGATGGCTACACCTTC
CASSWATGGDGYTF
>TRBD1|14|TRBV12-3/TRBV12-4|TRBJ1-3|NA
TGTGCCAGCAGTTTAAGGGGGCTCGGAAACACCATATATTTT
CASSLRGLGNTIYF
>NA|16|TRBV28|TRBJ1-4|few
TGTGCCAGCAGTTTAAGCGGGCCAGGGAGTAATGAAAAACTGTTTTTT
CASSLSGPGSNEKLFF
>TRBD2|16|TRBV7-9|TRBJ2-3|NA
TGTGCCAGCAGCGGAGGGCGGGTAGCGGGGACTTATACGCAGTATTTT
CASSGGRVAGTYTQYF
>TRBD1|15|TRBV7-7|TRBJ2-2|NA
TGTGCCAGCAGCCTCGGGACAGGGCACACCGGGGAGCTGTTTTTT
CASSLGTGHTGELFF
>TRBD1|12|TRBV27|TRBJ1-3|few
TGTGCCAGCAGCCGATGGGGACAGCAAGTATATTTT
CASSRWGQQVYF
>TRBD1|14|TRBV5-5|TRBJ2-7|NA
TGTGCCAGCAGCGGACAGGGTAACTCCTACGAGCAGTACTTC
CASSGQGNSYEQYF
>TRBD1|17|TRBV6-2/TRBV6-3|TRBJ1-5|NA
TGTGCCAGCAGTTATATCGCGACAGGGGTGAACAATCAGCCCCAGCATTTT
CASSYIATGVNNQPQHF
>NA|13|TRBV9|TRBJ1-5|NA
TGTGCCAGCAGCGTAGACACCAATCAGCCCCAGCATTTT
CASSVDTNQPQHF
>NA|13|TRBV18|TRBJ2-3|many
TGTGCCAGCTCACCCCCGGCCACAGATACGCAGTATTTT
CASSPPATDTQYF
>TRBD1|14|TRBV30|TRBJ1-5|NA
TGTGCCTGGAGTGTAGGGACAGGGGGCCTGCCCCAGCATTTT
CAWSVGTGGLPQHF
>NA|12|TRBV6-2/TRBV6-3|TRBJ2-2|many
TGTGCCAGCACCGAGAACACCGGGGAGCTGTTTTTT
CASTENTGELFF
>TRBD2|16|TRBV12-3/TRBV12-4|TRBJ2-1|NA
TGTGCCAGCAGTGGCGGGGAGGGGAGCTCCTACAATGAGCAGTTCTTC
CASSGGEGSSYNEQFF
>NA|14|TRBV18|TRBJ1-1|NA
TGTGCCAGCTCACCCGCACCAGGCGGCACTGAAGCTTTCTTT
CASSPAPGGTEAFF
>TRBD1|12|TRBV29-1|TRBJ2-7|NA
TGCAGCGTTCGGGACAGGGGTTACGAGCAGTACTTC
CSVRDRGYEQYF
>NA|12|TRBV7-2|TRBJ1-1|many
TGTGCCAGCAGCATAAGCCGGGTGAGGGCTTTCTTT
CASSISRVRAFF
>TRBD2|15|TRBV7-2|TRBJ2-7|NA
TGTGCCAGCAGCTTAGCGACTTCGGGGGGGGACGAGCAGTACTTC
CASSLATSGGDEQYF
>NA|14|TRBV3-1|TRBJ2-5|few
TGTGCCTCTTCAGACCTCGAGGGGCTGAAGACCCAGTACTTC
CASSDLEGLKTQYF
>TRBD1|13|TRBV11-2|TRBJ1-2|NA
TGTGCCAGCAGGACAGGGGTGGACTATGGCTACACCTTC
CASRTGVDYGYTF
>NA|14|TRBV3-1|TRBJ1-6|few
TGTGCCAGCAGCCAGAGACGAATTAATTCACCCCTCCACTTT
CASSQRRINSPLHF